The 21 T cell receptor beta chains below come from one sample, sequenced in a study of T-cell memory formation after mild COVID-19. TCRdb redid the calling of the 5' RACE reads with MiXCR, one entry per CDR3 protein. The repertoire includes 300,000 to 400,000 distinct CDR3 sequences, 25% to 30% of them detected once, and about 14% sits in the top ten. What was sequenced was PBMCs or a T cell subset sorted from them (not recorded which). These receptors came from an adult woman who had mild COVID-19 (a few samples of this study predate the infection). Cell type and time point are not known.

The chain uses TRBV7-2 and TRBJ2-5, with 14 bases lining up with TRBD2. Germline-derived CDR1 and CDR2 are SGHTA and FQGNSA. The ends lost 5 bases at V and 2 bases at J; junction bases unmatched: 13. The CDR3 runs to 19 residues. CDR3 sequence (DNA): TGTGCCAGCAGCCCCCACCTGGAGGGACTAGCGGGAGCGCAAGAGACCCAGTACTTC. Translated: CASSPHLEGLAGAQETQYF. The full variable domain, rest sourced from reference TRBV7-2 and TRBJ2-5, is GAGVSQSPSNKVTEKGKDVELRCDPISGHTALYWYRQSLGQGLEFLIYFQGNSAPDKSGLPSDRFSAERTGGSVSTLTIQRTQQEDSAVYLCASSPHLEGLAGAQETQYFGPGTRLLVL.

CDR3 amino acids: CASSPSWQGDYGYTF. The CDR3 region has the DNA TGTGCCAGCAGTCCCTCTTGGCAGGGCGACTATGGCTACACCTTC. V and J are TRBV12-3 or TRBV12-4 and TRBJ1-2; the D gene is possibly TRBD1 (5 bases). This CDR3 has 15 amino acids. V lost 5 bases to trimming and J lost 3 bases, with 16 bases between them.

This clonotype has just a few counts. The CDR3: CASSSHSGGAPGELFF. The CDR3 coding sequence is TGTGCCAGCAGCTCACACAGCGGGGGGGCCCCCGGGGAGCTGTTTTTT. The chain recombines TRBV11-2 with TRBJ2-2; 10 nucleotides align to TRBD2. CDR3 length: 16 residues. The trim removed 4 bases at V and 6 bases at J, leaving 8 bases unmatched. Germline lookup yields CDR1 SGHAT and CDR2 FQNNGV.

The chain joins TRBV10-3 to TRBJ1-2; D remains unclear. Trimming took 6 bases from V and 1 from J, leaving 15 bases between them. This CDR3 has 15 amino acids. Germline V lookup: CDR1 ENHRY, CDR2 SYGVKD. The CDR3 DNA is TGTGCCATCAGCTCGGGCGTCTCCTATAACTATGGCTACACCTTC. Translation: CAISSGVSYNYGYTF.

The V gene is TRBV7-9, the J gene TRBJ2-7, with D perhaps matching TRBD1 (6 bases). V was trimmed by 5 bases and J by 4 bases, leaving 15 bases between them. In germline, CDR1 is SEHNR, CDR2 FQNEAQ (reference sequence). There are 14 residues in the CDR3. For the CDR3, the DNA is TGTGCCAGCAGCAACACACCCAGGGGTTACGAGCAGTACTTC. Its translation is CASSNTPRGYEQYF.

The chain uses TRBV3-1 and TRBJ2-2; perhaps TRBD2 as D (6 bases). Germline CDR1 reads LGHDT; CDR2 reads YNNKEL (reference sequence). The CDR3 runs 16 residues. Trimming pared 5 bases from V and 1 base from J, leaving 14 bases between. The CDR3: CASSRYSGENTGELFF. Here the CDR3 DNA reads TGTGCCAGCAGCAGATATTCGGGGGAGAACACCGGGGAGCTGTTTTTT.

V usage is TRBV20-1 and J usage is TRBJ2-7, with D possibly being TRBD1 (7 bases). This CDR3 is 14 amino acids long. Germline V lookup: CDR1 DFQATT, CDR2 SNEGSKA (reference sequence). Trimming stripped 5 bases from V and 3 bases from J, with 17 bases between. The CDR3 protein is CSAPRPGGYYEQYF. CDR3 bases: TGCAGTGCTCCCCGGCCAGGGGGGTACTACGAGCAGTACTTC.

The rearrangement joins TRBV7-2 to TRBJ1-1; D uncertain. The length of the CDR3 is 14 residues. Per germline, CDR1 SGHTA and CDR2 FQGNSA. The germline V and J ends were trimmed by 1 base and 4 bases, with 10 bases remaining between them. CDR3 nucleotide sequence: TGTGCCAGCAGCTTAGTTCCCCAAGGCACTGAAGCTTTCTTT. Its translation: CASSLVPQGTEAFF.

This clonotype was observed a few times. V usage is TRBV7-2 and J usage is TRBJ2-5, with 11 bases matching TRBD2. This CDR3 has 15 residues. Germline V gene lookup returns CDR1 SGHTA and CDR2 FQGNSA. V lost 2 bases, J lost 4 bases, and 3 bases stayed unmatched. CDR3 region: CASSLPGLAGETQYF. CDR3 in DNA: TGTGCCAGCAGCTTACCTGGACTAGCGGGAGAGACCCAGTACTTC.

This clonotype was seen at least ten times. The chain carries TRBV7-2 and TRBJ2-1; 11 bases are shared with TRBD2. V shed 1 base and J 4 bases; nucleotides not matched to a gene: 0. Germline values: CDR1 SGHTA, CDR2 FQGNSA. The length of the CDR3 is 15 residues. The CDR3 region has the DNA TGTGCCAGCAGCTTAGTAGCGGGAGGGTACAATGAGCAGTTCTTC. Encoded protein: CASSLVAGGYNEQFF.

V is TRBV11-2 and J is TRBJ2-3; 7 bases align to TRBD2. Germline values: CDR1 SGHAT, CDR2 FQNNGV. This CDR3 is built from 15 residues. V shed 3 bases, J shed 2 bases, and the junction held 5 bases outside the gene matches. The CDR3 is CASSLGGTFTDTQYF. The DNA for the CDR3 is TGTGCCAGCAGCTTGGGGGGGACCTTCACAGATACGCAGTATTTT.

The rearrangement joins TRBV20-1 to TRBJ1-2; D is unclear. The germline V gene encodes CDR1 DFQATT and CDR2 SNEGSKA (reference sequence). The CDR3 covers 14 residues. Trimming pared 0 bases from V and 4 bases from J, leaving 12 bases between. CDR3 DNA sequence: TGCAGTGCTAGAGAGGTGGCAGCCACCTATGGCTACACCTTC. Protein product: CSAREVAATYGYTF.

The chain recombines TRBV7-8 with TRBJ1-3; the D gene is possibly TRBD1 (6 bases). CDR1 and CDR2 (germline): SGHVS, FQNEAQ. CDR3 length equals 16 residues. V dropped 0 bases and J dropped 0 bases, with 9 bases sitting between them. DNA of the CDR3: TGTGCCAGCAGCTTAGCGGGGGCAGCCTCTGGAAACACCATATATTTT. It translates to CASSLAGAASGNTIYF.

In this sample, this clonotype turned up a few times. The genes are TRBV12-3 or TRBV12-4 and TRBJ2-7, with 10 bases lining up with TRBD2. V shed 3 bases and J 6 bases; nucleotides not matched to a gene: 5. The CDR3 is 14 amino acids. The CDR3 loop reads CASSFKGLATEQYF. CDR3 coding DNA: TGTGCCAGCAGTTTTAAGGGACTAGCGACCGAGCAGTACTTC.

The chain is built from TRBV3-1 and TRBJ2-3; 13 positions agree with TRBD2. The ends lost 2 bases at V and 2 bases at J; junction bases unmatched: 19. The CDR3 length is 22 residues. CDR1 and CDR2 (germline): LGHDT, YNNKEL (reference sequence). The CDR3 DNA follows: TGTGCCAGCAGCCAACCCCGACTAGCGGGGGGCCGAACCTCCTACAACACAGATACGCAGTATTTT. It codes for CASSQPRLAGGRTSYNTDTQYF.

The chain couples TRBV5-1 to TRBJ2-1, with 16 bases matching TRBD2. V lost 4 bases to trimming and J lost 2 bases; unmatched junction nucleotides: 6. Germline CDR1 reads SGHRS; CDR2 reads YFSETQ. This CDR3 contains 18 residues. The CDR3 region has the DNA TGCGCCAGCAGCGGGGGACTAGCGGGAGGGCCCCCCTACAATGAGCAGTTCTTC. Encoded protein: CASSGGLAGGPPYNEQFF.

The chain carries TRBV5-1 and TRBJ2-7; 7 bases match TRBD1. The germline V gene has CDR1 SGHRS and CDR2 YFSETQ. Trimming cost V 0 bases and J 6 bases; bases outside gene matches: 3. The CDR3 contains 13 residues. CDR3 sequence (DNA): TGCGCCAGCAGCTTGGAGGGGGCCTTCGAGCAGTACTTC. The encoded protein is CASSLEGAFEQYF.

This clonotype has a handful of counts. The chain couples TRBV19 to TRBJ1-1; D possibly corresponds to TRBD1 (6 bases). The CDR3 covers 13 residues. Trimming cost V 4 bases and J 4 bases, with 10 bases left between them. Per germline, CDR1 LNHDA and CDR2 SQIVND (reference sequence). The CDR3 loop reads CASSRKGGTEAFF. The CDR3 DNA reads as TGTGCCAGTAGTAGAAAAGGGGGCACTGAAGCTTTCTTT.

V usage is TRBV18 and J usage is TRBJ2-7; no clear D gene. The CDR3 has 14 amino acids. V lost 3 bases and J lost 2, with 11 bases in between. In germline, CDR1 is KGHSH, CDR2 LQKENI. CDR3 sequence: CASSPDQRPYEQYF. The CDR3 DNA sequence: TGTGCCAGCTCACCCGACCAGCGCCCCTACGAGCAGTACTTC.

The chain links TRBV10-3 to TRBJ2-1; tentatively, D is TRBD1 or TRBD2 (5 bases each). Deletions cut 2 bases from V and 2 bases from J, with 10 bases between. Germline CDR1 is ENHRY and CDR2 is SYGVKD. The CDR3 spans 15 residues. CDR3 bases: TGTGCCATCAGTGAGGGGACCCCCCCCTACAATGAGCAGTTCTTC. Protein product: CAISEGTPPYNEQFF.

The V call is TRBV9, the J call TRBJ2-3; D possibly corresponds to TRBD2 (6 bases). This CDR3 contains 14 residues. Between the trimmed V and J ends, which lost 3 bases and 2 bases, there was a span of 10 bases. Germline lookup yields CDR1 SGDLS and CDR2 YYNGEE. This chain's CDR3 is CASSAADYTDTQYF. DNA of the CDR3: TGTGCCAGCAGCGCCGCGGACTACACAGATACGCAGTATTTT.